This TCR beta chain was sequenced for a study of shared clonotypes between healthy human individuals. The wider study: A donor's plate count was three for CD4 naive and three for CD4 memory; CD8 naive had two and CD8 memory one. General study results and limits: Compared with memory subsets, naive subsets generally had larger estimated richness.

For every subset, genomic DNA was evenly distributed across several immunoSEQ plates. Measured with immunoSEQ multiplex PCR; TCRdb has only the in-frame clones, and not every one. The repertoire includes 2 million to 2.5 million clones, around 93% of them detected once, and approximately 0.39% sits in the top ten. V shed 2 bases and J shed 5 bases, with 9 bases lying between them. This CDR3 is built from 13 residues. From germline, CDR1 is KGHSH and CDR2 LQKENI. This clone was seen a single time. Its antigen is unknown. This sample also contains other DNA sequences that code for the same CDR3. The chain combines TRBV18 with TRBJ2-5, with D hard to call. The sample was naive CD4+ T cells from PBMCs. Stated subset: CD45RA+ positively selected. This receptor was obtained from a man younger than 30 in good health. Some clones in this sample may be carry-over from other donors' samples. CDR3 sequence (DNA): TGTGCCAGCTCACCAGGGTCCGCGGAGACCCAGTACTTC. It specifies CASSPGSAETQYF.